This TCR beta chain was retrieved from a study of blood T cell repertoires in COVID-19. In the original workflow: Estimated nucleated cell counts came from reference gene primer amplification. Profiled with immunoSEQ multiplex PCR; TCRdb holds only in-frame clones, not every one. V and J calls and clone size come straight from that table; D and trimming were deduced from the DNA. The table has some 100,000 clones, approximately 88% seen once. The sample was peripheral blood. This receptor was obtained from a woman between 55 and 75 years old with acute or convalescent COVID-19.

CDR3 sequence reads: CASSLEGTRLYNEQFF. Here the CDR3 DNA reads TGCGCCAGCAGCTTGGAGGGGACTAGGCTCTACAATGAGCAGTTCTTC. V is TRBV5-1 and J is TRBJ2-1, with 8 bases identical to TRBD2. This CDR3 is 16 amino acids long. Germline-derived CDR1 and CDR2 are SGHRS and YFSETQ. Trimming took 0 bases from V and 3 from J; bases not matched to a gene: 5.